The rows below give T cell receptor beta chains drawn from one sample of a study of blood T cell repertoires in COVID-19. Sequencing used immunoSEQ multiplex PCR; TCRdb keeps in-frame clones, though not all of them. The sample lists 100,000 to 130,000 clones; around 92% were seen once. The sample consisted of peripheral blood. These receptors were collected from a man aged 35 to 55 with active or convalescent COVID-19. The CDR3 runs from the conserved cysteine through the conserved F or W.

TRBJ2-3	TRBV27	CASSPKPGLAADTQYF
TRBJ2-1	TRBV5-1	CASSSSGRAENEQFF
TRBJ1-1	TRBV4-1	CASSQGDRIGGTEAFF
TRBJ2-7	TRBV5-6	CASSSSGITYEQYF
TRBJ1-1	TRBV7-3	CASSPSGEDTEAFF
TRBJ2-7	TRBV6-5	CASSYSTGRAYEQYF
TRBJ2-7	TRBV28	CASWTYRGQGYEQYF
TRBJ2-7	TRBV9	CASSLGSGQQITYEQYF
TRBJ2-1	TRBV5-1	CASSLGVNNEQFF
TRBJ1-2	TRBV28	CASRPHPGTGSSYGYTF
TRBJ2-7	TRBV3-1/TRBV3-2	CASSQSGRDYEQYF
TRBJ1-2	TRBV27	CASSSGTVTNYGYTF
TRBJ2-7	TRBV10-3	CAISVSTGLAEQYF
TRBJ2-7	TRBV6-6	CASSYAWDSPYEQYF
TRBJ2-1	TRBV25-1	CASSESTIGEQFF
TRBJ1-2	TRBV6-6	CASSYSGTPYGYTF
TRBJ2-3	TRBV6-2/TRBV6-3	CASSYLFGLTGGMNTQYF
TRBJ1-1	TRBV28	CATQRVVAFF
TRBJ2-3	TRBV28	CASSRVDRDTDTQYF
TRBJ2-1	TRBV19	CASSIDWGLAGYNEQFF
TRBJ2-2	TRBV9	CASKGLAVTGELFF
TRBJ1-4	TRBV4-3	CASSREDRGNEKLFF
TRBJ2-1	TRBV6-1	CASSEFSGLSYNEQFF
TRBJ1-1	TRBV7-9	CASSSPVVENTEAFF
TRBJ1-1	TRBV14	CASSSGGTEAFF
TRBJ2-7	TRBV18	CASQETGGVSYEQYF
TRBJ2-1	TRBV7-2	CASSLSGGRAGEQFF
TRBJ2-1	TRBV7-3	CASSLSAGTYNEQFF
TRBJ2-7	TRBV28	CASTPHERATYEQYF
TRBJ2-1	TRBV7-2	CASSPQGPYNEQFF